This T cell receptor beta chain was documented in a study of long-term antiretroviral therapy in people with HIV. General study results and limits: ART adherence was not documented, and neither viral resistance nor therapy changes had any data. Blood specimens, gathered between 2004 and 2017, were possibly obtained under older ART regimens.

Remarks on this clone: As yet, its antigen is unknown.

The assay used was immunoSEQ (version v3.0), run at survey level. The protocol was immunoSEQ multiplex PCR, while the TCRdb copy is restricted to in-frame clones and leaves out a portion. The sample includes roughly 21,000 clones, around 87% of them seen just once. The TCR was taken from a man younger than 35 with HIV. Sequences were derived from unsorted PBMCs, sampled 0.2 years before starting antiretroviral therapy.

The DNA for the CDR3 is TGCAGCGTTGCCGGGAGGGGCTACAATGAGCAGTTCTTC. This encodes CSVAGRGYNEQFF. This sequence joins TRBV29-1 and TRBJ2-1; 8 bases fit TRBD2. Germline trimming cut 4 bases from V and 3 bases from J; bases unmatched to any gene: 2. This CDR3 contains 13 residues. The V gene's germline CDR1 is SQVTM and CDR2 ANQGSEA.